This is a list of T cell receptor beta chains from one sample in a study of blood T cell repertoires in COVID-19. The assay was immunoSEQ multiplex PCR, and TCRdb's table has in-frame clones only and misses some. The sample holds some 70,000 clones, roughly 90% seen once. The sequenced material came from peripheral blood. The receptors stem from a man aged 35 to 55 with COVID-19, enrolled during active disease. CDR3s include the opening cysteine and the closing phenylalanine or tryptophan. The D gene is left open where the match is weak. Clone size is stated in some rows and not others, as once, few, many or a class when expanded.

v_call,d_call,clone_size,j_call,cdr3_aa,cdr3_nt
TRBV2,TRBD1,once,TRBJ2-7,CASSVRGTGVSVQYF,TGTGCCAGCAGTGTCCGAGGGACAGGGGTTTCTGTACAGTACTTC
TRBV30,-,-,TRBJ2-7,CAWSVREPTYEQYF,TGTGCCTGGAGTGTAAGGGAGCCCACCTACGAGCAGTACTTC
TRBV30,-,-,TRBJ1-2,CAWSRSQGTFYTF,TGTGCCTGGAGTAGAAGTCAGGGGACATTCTACACCTTC
TRBV6-5,-,-,TRBJ1-4,CAATRDIDEKLFF,TGTGCCGCCACCCGGGACATTGATGAAAAACTGTTTTTT
TRBV5-1,-,-,TRBJ2-1,CASSSQPGGAPNEQFF,TGCGCCAGCAGCTCCCAACCTGGGGGGGCGCCCAATGAGCAGTTCTTC
TRBV10-3,TRBD1,-,TRBJ1-2,CAIRTGTGDGYTF,TGTGCCATCAGAACCGGGACAGGGGATGGCTACACCTTC
TRBV7-6,-,-,TRBJ1-2,CASSLTGGRDYGYTF,TGTGCCAGCAGCTTAACGGGGGGGCGGGACTATGGCTACACCTTC
TRBV5-1,-,-,TRBJ2-7,CASSLDRSYEQYF,TGCGCCAGCAGCTTGGACAGATCTTACGAGCAGTACTTC
TRBV19,-,-,TRBJ2-1,CASSIDGAGPYNEQFF,TGTGCCAGTAGTATAGATGGGGCAGGCCCTTACAATGAGCAGTTCTTC
TRBV10-1,TRBD1,once,TRBJ1-1,CASTPGQGRTEAFF,TGCGCCAGCACTCCGGGACAGGGCCGGACTGAAGCTTTCTTT
TRBV5-4,-,-,TRBJ1-1,CASSLDATRKLNTEAFF,TGTGCCAGCAGCTTGGATGCGACAAGGAAACTGAACACTGAAGCTTTCTTT
TRBV7-7,TRBD1,-,TRBJ1-2,CASSNGQEGNYGYTF,TGTGCCAGCAGCAACGGACAGGAGGGTAACTATGGCTACACCTTC
TRBV20-1,TRBD2,-,TRBJ2-3,CSASRAGGADTQYF,TGCAGTGCTAGTCGCGCGGGGGGGGCAGATACGCAGTATTTT
TRBV7-3,TRBD1,-,TRBJ2-2,CASSLDRAGGELFF,TGTGCCAGCAGCTTAGACAGGGCTGGCGGGGAGCTGTTTTTT
TRBV10-3,-,-,TRBJ1-1,CAISAGNGNTEAFF,TGTGCCATCAGTGCAGGTAACGGGAACACTGAAGCTTTCTTT
TRBV6-5,-,-,TRBJ2-7,CASSYRRYEQYF,TGTGCCAGCAGTTACAGGAGATACGAGCAGTACTTC
TRBV11-2,-,-,TRBJ2-7,CASSPGHGKGGDEQYF,TGTGCCAGCAGTCCTGGGCACGGGAAAGGAGGGGACGAGCAGTACTTC
TRBV2,TRBD2,-,TRBJ2-3,CASSQYSGGTDTQYF,TGTGCCAGCAGTCAGTATAGCGGGGGAACAGATACGCAGTATTTT
TRBV2,TRBD1,once,TRBJ2-1,CASSRLSGQGVNEQFF,TGTGCCAGCAGCCGCCTTTCGGGACAGGGTGTAAATGAGCAGTTCTTC
TRBV7-9,TRBD1,-,TRBJ2-4,CASSLMGQGAKNIQYF,TGTGCCAGCAGCTTAATGGGACAGGGAGCCAAAAACATTCAGTACTTC
TRBV7-9,TRBD2,-,TRBJ2-7,CASSPLTSGVGEQYF,TGTGCCAGCAGCCCTCTGACTAGCGGGGTAGGCGAGCAGTACTTC
TRBV2,-,few,TRBJ2-3,CASGEGTSTDTQYF,TGTGCCAGCGGTGAGGGCACTAGCACAGATACGCAGTATTTT
TRBV15,-,-,TRBJ2-1,CATSRALSGDYNEQFF,TGTGCCACCAGCAGAGCTTTGAGCGGAGACTACAATGAGCAGTTCTTC
TRBV5-6,-,once,TRBJ1-3,CASSSPVTNTIYF,TGTGCCAGCAGCTCCCCCGTAACTAACACCATATATTTT
TRBV7-3,-,-,TRBJ2-3,CASSLGGTGTQYF,TGTGCCAGCAGCTTAGGGGGGACGGGGACGCAGTATTTT
TRBV30,TRBD1,-,TRBJ2-2,CAWTVRGNGELFF,TGTGCCTGGACAGTCAGGGGGAACGGGGAGCTGTTTTTT
TRBV10-3,-,-,TRBJ1-1,CAISVQGNTEAFF,TGTGCCATCAGTGTGCAGGGGAACACTGAAGCTTTCTTT
TRBV7-2,-,once,TRBJ2-1,CASSLRTDYNEQFF,TGTGCCAGCAGCTTACGGACTGACTACAATGAGCAGTTCTTC
TRBV5-1,-,-,TRBJ2-5,CASSNREETQYF,TGCGCCAGCAGCAACCGGGAAGAGACCCAGTACTTC
TRBV25-1,-,-,TRBJ1-2,CASSPWGGAYGYTF,TGTGCCAGCAGTCCGTGGGGGGGGGCCTATGGCTACACCTTC
TRBV6-6,-,-,TRBJ1-4,CASSPGAANEKLFF,TGTGCCAGCAGCCCAGGGGCTGCTAATGAAAAACTGTTTTTT
TRBV13,-,-,TRBJ2-5,CASSLESGTQYF,TGTGCCAGCAGCTTAGAATCGGGGACCCAGTACTTC
TRBV15,-,-,TRBJ2-1,CATSTGSANEQFF,TGTGCCACCAGCACCGGGAGCGCCAATGAGCAGTTCTTC
TRBV30,-,-,TRBJ1-1,CAWSDGVGSAAFF,TGTGCCTGGTCTGACGGAGTAGGGAGTGCAGCTTTCTTT
TRBV5-1,TRBD2,-,TRBJ2-2,CASSFGLAVITGELFF,TGCGCCAGCAGCTTCGGACTAGCGGTGATCACCGGGGAGCTGTTTTTT
TRBV11-2,-,-,TRBJ2-2,CASTDNFGELFF,TGTGCCAGCACCGATAACTTCGGGGAGCTGTTTTTT
TRBV30,TRBD2,-,TRBJ2-2,CAWIQRGGNTGELFF,TGTGCCTGGATCCAGCGGGGGGGCAACACCGGGGAGCTGTTTTTT
TRBV20-1,-,-,TRBJ2-5,CSARTGETQYF,TGCAGTGCCCGAACGGGGGAGACCCAGTACTTC
TRBV18,TRBD1,-,TRBJ1-5,CASSPEQGAEQPQHF,TGTGCCAGCTCACCGGAACAGGGGGCAGAGCAGCCCCAGCATTTT
TRBV7-7,-,-,TRBJ2-6,CASSPASQNSYLTF,TGTGCCAGCAGCCCAGCCTCACAGAACAGCTACCTGACTTTC
TRBV30,-,-,TRBJ1-5,CAWAPGGAGQPQHF,TGTGCCTGGGCCCCGGGGGGGGCCGGGCAGCCCCAGCATTTT
TRBV5-3,TRBD1,few,TRBJ2-5,CARAGGVPETQYF,TGTGCCAGAGCAGGGGGCGTCCCAGAGACCCAGTACTTC
TRBV5-1,TRBD1,-,TRBJ2-7,CASSRDREGSYEQYF,TGCGCCAGCAGCCGCGACAGGGAAGGGTCCTACGAGCAGTACTTC
TRBV4-1,-,-,TRBJ1-2,CASSQDVAGKGYGYTF,TGCGCCAGCAGCCAAGATGTAGCAGGGAAAGGTTATGGCTACACCTTC
TRBV10-1,-,-,TRBJ2-2,CASSGQGAGELFF,TGCGCCAGCAGTGGTCAGGGCGCCGGGGAGCTGTTTTTT
TRBV12-3/TRBV12-4,-,-,TRBJ1-1,CASSFQNTEAFF,TGTGCCAGCAGTTTTCAGAACACTGAAGCTTTCTTT
TRBV5-1,-,-,TRBJ2-5,CASSFGEETQYF,TGCGCCAGCAGCTTCGGGGAAGAGACCCAGTACTTC
TRBV7-3,-,-,TRBJ2-3,CASSSAEVTDTQYF,TGTGCCAGCAGCTCAGCGGAAGTGACAGATACGCAGTATTTT
TRBV28,-,once,TRBJ1-4,CASSPGGPQREKLFF,TGTGCCAGCAGCCCGGGGGGACCGCAGCGTGAAAAACTGTTTTTT
TRBV7-8,-,-,TRBJ1-1,CASSLGPGTGAEAFF,TGTGCCAGCAGCTTAGGTCCGGGGACGGGGGCTGAAGCTTTCTTT
TRBV6-5,TRBD1,-,TRBJ2-7,CASRARTGTDEQYF,TGTGCCAGCAGAGCTCGGACAGGGACGGACGAGCAGTACTTC